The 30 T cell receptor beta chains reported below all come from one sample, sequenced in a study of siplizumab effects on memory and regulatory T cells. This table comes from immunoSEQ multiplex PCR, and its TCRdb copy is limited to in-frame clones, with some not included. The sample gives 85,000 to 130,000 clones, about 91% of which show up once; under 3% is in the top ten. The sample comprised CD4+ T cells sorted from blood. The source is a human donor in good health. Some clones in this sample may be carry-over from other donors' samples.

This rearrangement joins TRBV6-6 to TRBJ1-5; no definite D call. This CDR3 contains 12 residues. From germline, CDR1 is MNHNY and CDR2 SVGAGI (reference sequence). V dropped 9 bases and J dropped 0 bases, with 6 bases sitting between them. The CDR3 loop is CASRTSNQPQHF. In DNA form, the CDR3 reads TGTGCCAGTCGTACTAGCAATCAGCCCCAGCATTTT.

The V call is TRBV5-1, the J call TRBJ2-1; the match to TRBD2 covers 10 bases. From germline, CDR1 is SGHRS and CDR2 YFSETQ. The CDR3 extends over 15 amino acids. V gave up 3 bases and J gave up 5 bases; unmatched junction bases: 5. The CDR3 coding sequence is TGCGCCAGCAGCTCCACTAGCGGGAACAACAATGAGCAGTTCTTC. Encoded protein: CASSSTSGNNNEQFF.

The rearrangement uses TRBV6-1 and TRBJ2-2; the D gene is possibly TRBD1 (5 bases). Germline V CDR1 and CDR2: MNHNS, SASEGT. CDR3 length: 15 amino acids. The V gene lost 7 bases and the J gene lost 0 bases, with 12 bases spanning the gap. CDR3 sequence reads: CASNTGITNTGELFF. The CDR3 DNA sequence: TGTGCCAGCAATACAGGAATTACGAACACCGGGGAGCTGTTTTTT.

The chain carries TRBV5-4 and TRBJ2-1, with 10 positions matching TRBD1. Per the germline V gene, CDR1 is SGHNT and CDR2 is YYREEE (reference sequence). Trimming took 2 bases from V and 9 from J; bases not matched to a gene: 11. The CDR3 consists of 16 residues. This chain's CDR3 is CASSFSYRTGGSEQFF. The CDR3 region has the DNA TGTGCCAGCAGCTTTTCTTACCGGACAGGGGGGAGTGAGCAGTTCTTC.

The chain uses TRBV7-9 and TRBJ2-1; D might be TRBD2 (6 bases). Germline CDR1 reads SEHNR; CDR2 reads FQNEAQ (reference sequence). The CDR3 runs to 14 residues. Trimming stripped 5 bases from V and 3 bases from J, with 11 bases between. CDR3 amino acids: CASSPGTFYNEQFF. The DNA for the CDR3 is TGTGCCAGCAGCCCTGGGACTTTCTACAATGAGCAGTTCTTC.

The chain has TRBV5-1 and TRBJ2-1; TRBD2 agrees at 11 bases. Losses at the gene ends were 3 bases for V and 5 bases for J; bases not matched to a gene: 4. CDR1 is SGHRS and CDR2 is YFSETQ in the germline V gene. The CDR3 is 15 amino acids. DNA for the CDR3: TGCGCCAGCAGCTGGACTAGCGGGCGAAACAATGAGCAGTTCTTC. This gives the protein CASSWTSGRNNEQFF.

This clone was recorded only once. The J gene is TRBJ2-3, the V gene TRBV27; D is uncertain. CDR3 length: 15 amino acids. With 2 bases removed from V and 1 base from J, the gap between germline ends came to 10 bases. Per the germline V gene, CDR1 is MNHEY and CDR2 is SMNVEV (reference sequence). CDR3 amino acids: CASSLTEDRTDTQYF. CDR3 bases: TGTGCCAGCAGTTTAACAGAGGACCGCACAGATACGCAGTATTTT.

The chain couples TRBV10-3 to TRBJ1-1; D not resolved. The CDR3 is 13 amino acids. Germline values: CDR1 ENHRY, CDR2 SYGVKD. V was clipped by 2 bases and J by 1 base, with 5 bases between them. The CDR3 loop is CAISEPRNTEAFF. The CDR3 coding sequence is TGTGCCATCAGTGAGCCGAGGAACACTGAAGCTTTCTTT.

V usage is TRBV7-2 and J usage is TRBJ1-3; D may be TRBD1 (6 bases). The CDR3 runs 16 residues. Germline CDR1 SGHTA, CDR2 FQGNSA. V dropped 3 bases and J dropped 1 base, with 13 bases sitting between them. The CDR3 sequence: CASSFSGVASGNTIYF. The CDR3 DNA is TGTGCCAGCAGCTTTTCAGGGGTCGCGTCTGGAAACACCATATATTTT.

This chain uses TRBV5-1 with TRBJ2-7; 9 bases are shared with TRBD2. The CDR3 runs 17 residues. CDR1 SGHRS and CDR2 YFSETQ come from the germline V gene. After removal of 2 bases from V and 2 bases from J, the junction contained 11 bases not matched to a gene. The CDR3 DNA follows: TGCGCCAGCAGCTTTTCTCCGGGGACTAGCAATCCCTACGAGCAGTACTTC. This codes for CASSFSPGTSNPYEQYF. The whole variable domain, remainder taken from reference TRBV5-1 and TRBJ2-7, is KAGVTQTPRYLIKTRGQQVTLSCSPISGHRSVSWYQQTPGQGLQFLFEYFSETQRNKGNFPGRFSGRQFSNSRSEMNVSTLELGDSALYLCASSFSPGTSNPYEQYFGPGTRLTVT.

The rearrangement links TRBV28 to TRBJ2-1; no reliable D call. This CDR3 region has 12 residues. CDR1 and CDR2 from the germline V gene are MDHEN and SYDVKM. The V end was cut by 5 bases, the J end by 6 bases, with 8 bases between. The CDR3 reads CASSNAINEQFF. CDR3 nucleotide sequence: TGTGCCAGCAGTAACGCAATCAATGAGCAGTTCTTC.

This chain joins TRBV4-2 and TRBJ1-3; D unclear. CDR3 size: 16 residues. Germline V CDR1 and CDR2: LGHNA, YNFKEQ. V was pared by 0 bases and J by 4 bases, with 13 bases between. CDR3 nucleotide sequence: TGTGCCAGCAGCCAAGATCTGGCCTTGGGGGGAAACACCATATATTTT. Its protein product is CASSQDLALGGNTIYF.

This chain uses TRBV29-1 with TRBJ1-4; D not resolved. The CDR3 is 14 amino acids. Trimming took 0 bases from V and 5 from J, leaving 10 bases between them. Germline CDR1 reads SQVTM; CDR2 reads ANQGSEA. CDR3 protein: CSVEDLSGNEKLFF. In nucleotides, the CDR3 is TGCAGCGTTGAAGATCTTAGCGGGAATGAAAAACTGTTTTTT. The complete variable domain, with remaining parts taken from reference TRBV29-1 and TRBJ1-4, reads SAVISQKPSRDICQRGTSLTIQCQVDSQVTMMFWYRQQPGQSLTLIATANQGSEATYESGFVIDKFPISRPNLTFSTLTVSNMSPEDSSIYLCSVEDLSGNEKLFFGSGTQLSVL.

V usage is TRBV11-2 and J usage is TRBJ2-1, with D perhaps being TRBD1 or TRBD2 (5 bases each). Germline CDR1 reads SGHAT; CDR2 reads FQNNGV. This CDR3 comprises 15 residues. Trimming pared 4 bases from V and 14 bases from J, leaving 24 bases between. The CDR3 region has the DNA TGTGCCAGCAGCTCCCTTAGGGGTCGGGGATTGGCCGAGTTCTTC. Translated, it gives CASSSLRGRGLAEFF. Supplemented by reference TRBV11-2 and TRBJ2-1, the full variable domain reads EAGVAQSPRYKIIEKRQSVAFWCNPISGHATLYWYQQILGQGPKLLIQFQNNGVVDDSQLPKDRFSAERLKGVDSTLKIQPAKLEDSAVYLCASSSLRGRGLAEFFGPGTRLTVL.

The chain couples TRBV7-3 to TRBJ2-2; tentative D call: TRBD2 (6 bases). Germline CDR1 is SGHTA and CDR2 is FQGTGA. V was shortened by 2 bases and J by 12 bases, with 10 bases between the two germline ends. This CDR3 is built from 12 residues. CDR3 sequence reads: CASSLYTSQLFF. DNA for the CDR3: TGTGCCAGCAGCTTATATACTAGCCAGCTGTTTTTT.

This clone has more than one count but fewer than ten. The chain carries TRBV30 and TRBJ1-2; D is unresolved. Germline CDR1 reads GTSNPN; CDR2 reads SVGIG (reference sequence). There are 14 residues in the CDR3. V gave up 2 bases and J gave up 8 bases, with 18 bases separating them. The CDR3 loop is CAWSMDGTVEGYTF. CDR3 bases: TGTGCCTGGAGTATGGACGGCACGGTTGAGGGCTACACCTTC.

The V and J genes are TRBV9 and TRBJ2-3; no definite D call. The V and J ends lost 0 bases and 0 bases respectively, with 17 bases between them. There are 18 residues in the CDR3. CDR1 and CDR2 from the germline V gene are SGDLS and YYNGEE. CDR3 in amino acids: CASSVAWKQFDSTDTQYF. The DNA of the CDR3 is TGTGCCAGCAGCGTAGCTTGGAAACAGTTCGATAGCACAGATACGCAGTATTTT.

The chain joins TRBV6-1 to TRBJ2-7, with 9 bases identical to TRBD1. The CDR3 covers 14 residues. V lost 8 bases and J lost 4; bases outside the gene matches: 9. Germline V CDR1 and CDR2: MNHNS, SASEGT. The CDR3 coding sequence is TGTGCCAGCTTAGAGAGGGACAGGGTTTACGAGCAGTACTTC. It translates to CASLERDRVYEQYF.

CDR3 loop: CASSLGDSYEQYF. CDR3 nucleotides: TGTGCCAGCAGCTTAGGGGACAGCTACGAGCAGTACTTC. V usage is TRBV7-2 and J usage is TRBJ2-7, with TRBD1 identical over 7 bases. The CDR3 is made up of 13 amino acids. V lost 1 base to trimming and J lost 3 bases; unmatched junction nucleotides: 0. Germline loops: CDR1 SGHTA, CDR2 FQGNSA.

As DNA, the CDR3 is TGTGCCAGCAGCCAAGCAGGGGTCTCCTCTGGGGCCAACGTCCTGACTTTC. This translates into CASSQAGVSSGANVLTF. The chain combines TRBV4-2 with TRBJ2-6; TRBD1 might be the D (6 bases). Trimming removed 1 base from V and 0 bases from J, with 10 bases in between. CDR1 and CDR2 (germline): LGHNA, YNFKEQ. This CDR3 is built from 17 residues.

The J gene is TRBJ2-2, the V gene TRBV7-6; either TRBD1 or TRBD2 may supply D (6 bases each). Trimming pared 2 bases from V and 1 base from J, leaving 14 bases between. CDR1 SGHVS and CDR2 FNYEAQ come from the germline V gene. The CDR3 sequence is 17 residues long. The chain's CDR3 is CASSLWGGQKNTGELFF. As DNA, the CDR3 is TGTGCCAGCAGCTTATGGGGAGGACAGAAGAACACCGGGGAGCTGTTTTTT.

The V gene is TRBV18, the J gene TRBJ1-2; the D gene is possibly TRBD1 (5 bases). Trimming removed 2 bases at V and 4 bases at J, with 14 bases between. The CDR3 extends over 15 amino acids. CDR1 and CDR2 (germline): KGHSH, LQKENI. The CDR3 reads CASSPVPGDAYGYTF. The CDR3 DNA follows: TGTGCCAGCTCACCAGTTCCGGGGGATGCCTATGGCTACACCTTC.

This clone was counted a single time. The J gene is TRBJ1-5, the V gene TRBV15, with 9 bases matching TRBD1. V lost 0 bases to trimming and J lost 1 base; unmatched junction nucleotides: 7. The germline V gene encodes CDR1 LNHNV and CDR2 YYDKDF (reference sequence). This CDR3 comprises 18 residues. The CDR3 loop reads CATSRDLRGTGSNQPQHF. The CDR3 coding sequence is TGTGCCACCAGCAGAGATCTTAGGGGGACAGGGAGCAATCAGCCCCAGCATTTT. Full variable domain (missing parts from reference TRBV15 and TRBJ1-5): DAMVIQNPRYQVTQFGKPVTLSCSQTLNHNVMYWYQQKSSQAPKLLFHYYDKDFNNEADTPDNFQSRRPNTSFCFLDIRSPGLGDTAMYLCATSRDLRGTGSNQPQHFGDGTRLSIL.

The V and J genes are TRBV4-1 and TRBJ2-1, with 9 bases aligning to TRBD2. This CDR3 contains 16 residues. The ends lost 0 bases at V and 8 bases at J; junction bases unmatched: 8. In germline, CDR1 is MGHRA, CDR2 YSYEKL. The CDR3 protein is CASSQEASGKVDEQFF. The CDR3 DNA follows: TGCGCCAGCAGCCAAGAGGCTAGCGGGAAGGTCGATGAGCAGTTCTTC.

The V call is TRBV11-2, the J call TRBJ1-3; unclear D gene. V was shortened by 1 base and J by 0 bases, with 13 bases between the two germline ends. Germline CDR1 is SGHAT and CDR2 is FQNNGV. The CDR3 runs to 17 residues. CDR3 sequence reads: CASSLGEGLNSGNTIYF. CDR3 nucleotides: TGTGCCAGCAGCTTAGGGGAGGGTCTGAACTCTGGAAACACCATATATTTT.

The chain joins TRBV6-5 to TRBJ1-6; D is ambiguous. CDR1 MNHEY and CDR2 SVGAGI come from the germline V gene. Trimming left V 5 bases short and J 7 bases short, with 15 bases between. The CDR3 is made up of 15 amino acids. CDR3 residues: CASSAPGRPNSPLHF. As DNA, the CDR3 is TGTGCCAGCAGTGCCCCCGGCAGACCCAATTCACCCCTCCACTTT.

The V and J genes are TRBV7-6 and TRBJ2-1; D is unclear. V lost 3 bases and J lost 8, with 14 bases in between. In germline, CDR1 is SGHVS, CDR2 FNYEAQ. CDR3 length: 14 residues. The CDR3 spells CASSLIGRFDEQFF. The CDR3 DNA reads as TGTGCCAGCAGCTTGATTGGCCGTTTCGATGAGCAGTTCTTC.

CDR3 sequence: CASSFMAGVNTGELFF. The CDR3 bases are TGTGCCAGCAGCTTTATGGCGGGAGTCAACACCGGGGAGCTGTTTTTT. The chain is built from TRBV5-8 and TRBJ2-2, with 7 bases matching TRBD2. Per the germline V gene, CDR1 is SGHTS and CDR2 is YDEGEE. The length of the CDR3 is 16 residues. V lost 2 bases and J lost 2; bases outside the gene matches: 6.

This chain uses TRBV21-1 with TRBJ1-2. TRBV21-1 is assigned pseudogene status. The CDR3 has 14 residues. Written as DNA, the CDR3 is TGTGCCAGCACCCTCGGGTGGGGGTACTATGGCTACACCTTC. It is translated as CASTLGWGYYGYTF.

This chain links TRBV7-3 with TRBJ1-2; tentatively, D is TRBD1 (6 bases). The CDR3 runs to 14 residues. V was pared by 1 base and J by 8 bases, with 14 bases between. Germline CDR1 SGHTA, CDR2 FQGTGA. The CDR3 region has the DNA TGTGCCAGCAGCTTAATTGCAGGGGCTAAAGGCTACACCTTC. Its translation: CASSLIAGAKGYTF.